This paragraph covers one T cell receptor beta chain sequence. The PCR employed 60 Vbeta primers together with 13 Jbeta primers. Repertoires were generated with immunoSEQ multiplex PCR, while TCRdb's copy carries only in-frame clones and drops some. The table includes about 160,000 clones, 75% detected once. These data originate in a study of cytomegalovirus exposure and HLA in healthy donors. Study context: A data release that came early held roughly 80 million unique TCRs from HLA-typed donors.

V shed 4 bases and J 0 bases; nucleotides not matched to a gene: 7. Germline V CDR1 and CDR2: SGDLS, YYNGEE. This CDR3 comprises 16 residues. The specimen was PBMCs. The TCR was taken from a woman aged 50 to 60 in good health and CMV-seropositive. V and J are TRBV9 and TRBJ1-3, with 7 bases fitting TRBD1. The CDR3 spells CASSSRTGPSGNTIYF. The CDR3 region has the DNA TGTGCCAGCAGCTCCCGGACAGGACCCTCTGGAAACACCATATATTTT.